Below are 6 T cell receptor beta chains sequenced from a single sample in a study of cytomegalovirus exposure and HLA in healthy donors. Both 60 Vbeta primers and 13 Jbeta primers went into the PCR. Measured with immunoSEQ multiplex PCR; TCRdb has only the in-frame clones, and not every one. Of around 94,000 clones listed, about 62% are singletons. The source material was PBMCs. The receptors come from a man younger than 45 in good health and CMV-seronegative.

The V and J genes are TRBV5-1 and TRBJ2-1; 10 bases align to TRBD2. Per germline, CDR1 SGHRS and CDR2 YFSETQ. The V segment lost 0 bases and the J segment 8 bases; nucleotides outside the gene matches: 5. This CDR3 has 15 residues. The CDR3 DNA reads TGCGCCAGCAGCTTGGCGGCTAGCGGGAGTTATGAGCAGTTCTTC. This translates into CASSLAASGSYEQFF.

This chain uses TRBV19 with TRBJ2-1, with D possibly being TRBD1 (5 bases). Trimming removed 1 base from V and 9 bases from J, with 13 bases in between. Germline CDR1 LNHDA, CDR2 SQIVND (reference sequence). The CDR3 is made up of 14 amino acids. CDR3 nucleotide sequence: TGTGCCAGTAGTATAGGATTGGTAGGGGTTGAGCAGTTCTTC. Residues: CASSIGLVGVEQFF.

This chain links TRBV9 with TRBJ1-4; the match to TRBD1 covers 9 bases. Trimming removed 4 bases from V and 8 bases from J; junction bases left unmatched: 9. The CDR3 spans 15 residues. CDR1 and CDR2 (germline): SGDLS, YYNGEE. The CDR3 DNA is TGTGCCAGCAGCCCGGGGACAGGGCAGGAGGAAAAACTGTTTTTT. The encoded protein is CASSPGTGQEEKLFF.

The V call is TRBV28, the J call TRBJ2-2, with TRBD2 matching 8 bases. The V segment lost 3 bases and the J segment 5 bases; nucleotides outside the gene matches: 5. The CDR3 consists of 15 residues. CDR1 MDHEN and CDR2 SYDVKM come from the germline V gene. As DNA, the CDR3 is TGTGCCAGCAGTTTTCTGCGGGAGGCTACCGGGGAGCTGTTTTTT. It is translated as CASSFLREATGELFF.

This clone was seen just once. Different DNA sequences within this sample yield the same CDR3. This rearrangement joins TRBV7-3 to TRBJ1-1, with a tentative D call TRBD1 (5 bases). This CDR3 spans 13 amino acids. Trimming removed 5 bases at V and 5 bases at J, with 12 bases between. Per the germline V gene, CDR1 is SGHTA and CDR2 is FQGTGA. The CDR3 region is CASSPTGGTEAFF. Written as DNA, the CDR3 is TGTGCCAGCAGCCCCACCGGGGGGACTGAAGCTTTCTTT.

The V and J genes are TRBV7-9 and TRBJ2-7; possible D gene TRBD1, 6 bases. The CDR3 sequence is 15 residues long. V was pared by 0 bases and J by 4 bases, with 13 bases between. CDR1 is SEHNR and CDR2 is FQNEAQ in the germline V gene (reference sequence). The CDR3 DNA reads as TGTGCCAGCAGCTTAGCACAGGGTGCTGAATACGAGCAGTACTTC. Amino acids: CASSLAQGAEYEQYF.